The present TCR beta chain was sequenced within a study of CD8 T cells in Susac syndrome. Reverse transcription of about 0.45 to 1 ug RNA was performed with random hexamers. One entry per CDR3 protein, called by TCRdb with MiXCR from the immunoSEQ multiplex PCR reads. Here the sample spans some 120,000 distinct CDR3 sequences, roughly 95% being singletons. The sequenced sample consisted of CD4+ T cells from PBMCs. This TCR was recovered from a human donor in good health.

The chain's CDR3 is CASSPPRTRNEQFF. CDR3 nucleotide sequence: TGTGCCAGCAGCCCCCCCCGGACTAGGAATGAGCAGTTCTTC. The V call is TRBV7-2, the J call TRBJ2-1; 7 bases align to TRBD2. The V segment lost 5 bases and the J segment 7 bases; nucleotides outside the gene matches: 8. The CDR3 is 14 amino acids. The germline CDR1 and CDR2 sequences are SGHTA and FQGNSA.